The TCR beta chain under discussion was sequenced for a study of cytomegalovirus exposure and HLA in healthy donors. Details on this clone: This specimen includes other DNA sequences encoding the same CDR3.

The V and J ends lost 2 bases and 1 base respectively, with 9 bases between them. Germline values: CDR1 KGHSH, CDR2 LQKENI. The CDR3 totals 14 residues. The study ran its PCR with 60 Vbeta and 13 Jbeta primers. TCRdb's copy holds only in-frame clones and misses some; the assay was immunoSEQ multiplex PCR. In the table there are some 130,000 clones, 65% to 70% of which are singletons. The V call is TRBV18, the J call TRBJ2-7; D possibly corresponds to TRBD1 (5 bases). This receptor was identified in a human donor in good health. The sample was PBMCs. The CDR3 here is CASSPSGASYEQYF. CDR3 nucleotide sequence: TGTGCCAGCTCACCATCTGGGGCGTCCTACGAGCAGTACTTC.